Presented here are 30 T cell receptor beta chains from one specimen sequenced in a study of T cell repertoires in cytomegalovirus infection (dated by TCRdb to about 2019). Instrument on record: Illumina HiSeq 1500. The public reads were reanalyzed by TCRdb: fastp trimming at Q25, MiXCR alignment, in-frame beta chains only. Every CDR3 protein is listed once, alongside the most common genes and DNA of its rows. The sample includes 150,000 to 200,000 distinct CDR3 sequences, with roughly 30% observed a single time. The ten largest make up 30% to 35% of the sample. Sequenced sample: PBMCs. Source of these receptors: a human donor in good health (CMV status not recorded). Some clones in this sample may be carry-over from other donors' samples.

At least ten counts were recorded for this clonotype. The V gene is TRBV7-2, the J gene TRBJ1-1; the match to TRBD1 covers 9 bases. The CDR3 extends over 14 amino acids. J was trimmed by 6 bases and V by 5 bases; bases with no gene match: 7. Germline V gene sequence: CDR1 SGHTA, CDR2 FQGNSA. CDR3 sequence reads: CASSTRTGAPEAFF. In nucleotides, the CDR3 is TGTGCCAGCAGCACCCGGACAGGGGCCCCTGAAGCTTTCTTT.

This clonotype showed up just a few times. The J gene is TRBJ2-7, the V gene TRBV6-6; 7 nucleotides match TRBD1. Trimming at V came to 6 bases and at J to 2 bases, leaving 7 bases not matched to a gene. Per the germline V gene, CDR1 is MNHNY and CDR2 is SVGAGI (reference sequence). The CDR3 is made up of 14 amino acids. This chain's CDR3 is CASRSRQGPYEQYF. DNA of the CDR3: TGTGCCAGCAGATCTCGACAGGGCCCCTACGAGCAGTACTTC.

CDR3 DNA sequence: TGTGCCAGCAGCCACGTTACTCTACTGGAGAACACTGAAGCTTTCTTT. Its translation is CASSHVTLLENTEAFF. The chain couples TRBV5-6 to TRBJ1-1; D unclear. V lost 4 bases and J 1 base, leaving 17 bases between the germline ends. Germline V gene lookup returns CDR1 SGHDT and CDR2 YYEEEE. This CDR3 region has 16 residues.

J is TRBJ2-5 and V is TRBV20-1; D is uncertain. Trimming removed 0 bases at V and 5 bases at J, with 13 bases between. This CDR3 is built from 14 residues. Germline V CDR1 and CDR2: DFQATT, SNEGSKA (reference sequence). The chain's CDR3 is CSARDATEEETQYF. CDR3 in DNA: TGCAGTGCTAGAGATGCCACAGAGGAGGAGACCCAGTACTTC.

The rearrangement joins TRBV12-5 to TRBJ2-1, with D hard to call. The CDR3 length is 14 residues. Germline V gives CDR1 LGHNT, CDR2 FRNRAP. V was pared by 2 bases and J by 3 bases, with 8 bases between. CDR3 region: CASGLPLGYNEQFF. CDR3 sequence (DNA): TGTGCTAGTGGTTTGCCGCTGGGCTACAATGAGCAGTTCTTC.

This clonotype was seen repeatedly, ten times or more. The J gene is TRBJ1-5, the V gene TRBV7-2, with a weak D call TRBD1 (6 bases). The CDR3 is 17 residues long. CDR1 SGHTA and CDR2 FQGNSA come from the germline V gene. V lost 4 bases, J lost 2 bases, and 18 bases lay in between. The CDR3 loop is CASSSRGLGAGNQPQHF. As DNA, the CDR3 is TGTGCCAGCAGCTCCCGAGGGTTGGGGGCTGGCAATCAGCCCCAGCATTTT.

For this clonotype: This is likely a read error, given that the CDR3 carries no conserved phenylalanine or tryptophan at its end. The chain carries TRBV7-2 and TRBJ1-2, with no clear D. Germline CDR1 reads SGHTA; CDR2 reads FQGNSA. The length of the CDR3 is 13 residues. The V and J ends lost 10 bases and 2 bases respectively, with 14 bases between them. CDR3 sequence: CATSPGSNYGYTL. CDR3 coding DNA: TGTGCCACCTCCCCGGGCAGCAACTATGGCTACACCCTC.

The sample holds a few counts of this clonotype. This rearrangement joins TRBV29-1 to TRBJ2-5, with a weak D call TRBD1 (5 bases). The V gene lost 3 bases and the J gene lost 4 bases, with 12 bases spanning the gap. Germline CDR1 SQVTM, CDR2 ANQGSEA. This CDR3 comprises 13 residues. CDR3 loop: CSVDVGDSETQYF. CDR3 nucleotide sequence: TGCAGCGTTGACGTAGGGGATTCAGAGACCCAGTACTTC.

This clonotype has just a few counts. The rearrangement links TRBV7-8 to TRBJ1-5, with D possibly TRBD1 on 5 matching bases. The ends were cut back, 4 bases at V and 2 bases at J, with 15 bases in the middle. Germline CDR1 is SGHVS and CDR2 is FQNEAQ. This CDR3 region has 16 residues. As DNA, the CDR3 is TGTGCCAGCAGCTCCTTCGGGACTTCTGGCAATCAGCCCCAGCATTTT. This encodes CASSSFGTSGNQPQHF.

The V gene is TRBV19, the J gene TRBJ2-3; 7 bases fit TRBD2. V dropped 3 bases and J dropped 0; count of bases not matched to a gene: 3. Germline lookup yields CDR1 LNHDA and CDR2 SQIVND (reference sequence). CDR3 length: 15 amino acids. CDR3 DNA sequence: TGTGCCAGTAGTATCTCCGGGGGGAGCACAGATACGCAGTATTTT. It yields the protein CASSISGGSTDTQYF. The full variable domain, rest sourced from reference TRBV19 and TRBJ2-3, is DGGITQSPKYLFRKEGQNVTLSCEQNLNHDAMYWYRQDPGQGLRLIYYSQIVNDFQKGDIAEGYSVSREKKESFPLTVTSAQKNPTAFYLCASSISGGSTDTQYFGPGTRLTVL.

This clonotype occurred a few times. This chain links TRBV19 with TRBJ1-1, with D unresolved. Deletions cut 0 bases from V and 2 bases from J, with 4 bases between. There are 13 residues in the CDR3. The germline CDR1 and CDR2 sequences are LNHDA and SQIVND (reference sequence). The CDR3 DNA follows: TGTGCCAGTAGTATAGAACATAACACTGAAGCTTTCTTT. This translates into CASSIEHNTEAFF.

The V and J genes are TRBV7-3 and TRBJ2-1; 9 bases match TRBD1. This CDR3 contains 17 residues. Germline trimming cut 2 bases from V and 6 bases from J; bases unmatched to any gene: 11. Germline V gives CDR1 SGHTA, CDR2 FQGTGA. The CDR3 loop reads CASSLGGQGRLSNEQFF. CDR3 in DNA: TGTGCCAGCAGCTTAGGTGGACAGGGGAGATTGTCCAATGAGCAGTTCTTC.

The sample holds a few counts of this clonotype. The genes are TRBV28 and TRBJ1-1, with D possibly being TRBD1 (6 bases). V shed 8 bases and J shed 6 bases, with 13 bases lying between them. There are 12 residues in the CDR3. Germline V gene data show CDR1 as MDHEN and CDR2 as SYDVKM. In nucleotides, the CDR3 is TGTGCCAGCCTCATTGGGGGCGCTGAAGCTTTCTTT. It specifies CASLIGGAEAFF.

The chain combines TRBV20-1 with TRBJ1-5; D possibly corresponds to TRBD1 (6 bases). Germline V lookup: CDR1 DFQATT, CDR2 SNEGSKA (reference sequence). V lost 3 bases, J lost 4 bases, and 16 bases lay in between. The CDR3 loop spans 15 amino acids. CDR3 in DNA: TGCAGTGCTAGCTCCCCCCAGGGGATAAATCAGCCCCAGCATTTT. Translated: CSASSPQGINQPQHF.

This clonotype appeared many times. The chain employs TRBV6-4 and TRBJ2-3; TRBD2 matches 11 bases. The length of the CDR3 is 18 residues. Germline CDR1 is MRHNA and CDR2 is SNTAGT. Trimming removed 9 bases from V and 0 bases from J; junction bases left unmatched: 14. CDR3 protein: CARDPTSGGPPSTDTQYF. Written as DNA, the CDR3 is TGTGCCAGAGATCCCACTAGCGGGGGCCCTCCTAGCACAGATACGCAGTATTTT.

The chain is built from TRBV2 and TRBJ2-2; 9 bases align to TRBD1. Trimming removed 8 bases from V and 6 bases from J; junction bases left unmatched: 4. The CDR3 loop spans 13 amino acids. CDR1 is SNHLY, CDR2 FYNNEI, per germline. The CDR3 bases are TGTGCCAGCCGGGACAGGGCATCCGGGGAGCTGTTTTTT. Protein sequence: CASRDRASGELFF.

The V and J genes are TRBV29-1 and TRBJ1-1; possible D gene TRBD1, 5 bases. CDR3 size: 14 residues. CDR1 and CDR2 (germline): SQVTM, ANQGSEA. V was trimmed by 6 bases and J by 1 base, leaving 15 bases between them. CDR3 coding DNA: TGCAGCGTCTTCCGGGACGGACGGAACACTGAAGCTTTCTTT. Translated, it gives CSVFRDGRNTEAFF.

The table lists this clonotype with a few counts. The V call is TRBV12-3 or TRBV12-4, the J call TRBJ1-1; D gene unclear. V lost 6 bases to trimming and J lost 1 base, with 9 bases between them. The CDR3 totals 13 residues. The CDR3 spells CASSVKKNTEAFF. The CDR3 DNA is TGTGCCAGCAGCGTGAAAAAGAACACTGAAGCTTTCTTT.

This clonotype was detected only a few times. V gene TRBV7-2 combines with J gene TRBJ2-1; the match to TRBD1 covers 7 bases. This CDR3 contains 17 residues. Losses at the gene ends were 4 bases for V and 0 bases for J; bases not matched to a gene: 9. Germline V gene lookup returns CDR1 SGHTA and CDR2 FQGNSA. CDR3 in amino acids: CASSSSKTGSSYNEQFF. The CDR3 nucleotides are TGTGCCAGCAGCTCGTCTAAGACAGGGAGCTCCTACAATGAGCAGTTCTTC.

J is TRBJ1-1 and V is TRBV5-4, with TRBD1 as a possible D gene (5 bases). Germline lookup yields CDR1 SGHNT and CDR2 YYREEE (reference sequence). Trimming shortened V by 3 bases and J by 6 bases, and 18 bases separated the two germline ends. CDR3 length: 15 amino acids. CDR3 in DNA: TGTGCCAGCAGCTCCCAGAAGGGGTCTACCTCTGAAGCTTTCTTT. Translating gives CASSSQKGSTSEAFF. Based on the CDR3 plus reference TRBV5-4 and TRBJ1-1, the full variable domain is ETGVTQSPTHLIKTRGQQVTLRCSSQSGHNTVSWYQQALGQGPQFIFQYYREEENGRGNFPPRFSGLQFPNYSSELNVNALELDDSALYLCASSSQKGSTSEAFFGQGTRLTVV.

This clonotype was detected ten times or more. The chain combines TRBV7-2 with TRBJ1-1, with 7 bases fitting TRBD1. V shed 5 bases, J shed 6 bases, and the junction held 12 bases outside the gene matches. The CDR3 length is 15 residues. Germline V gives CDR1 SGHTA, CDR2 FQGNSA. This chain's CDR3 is CASSPRQGGSAEAFF. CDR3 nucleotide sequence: TGTGCCAGCAGCCCCCGACAGGGAGGGAGCGCTGAAGCTTTCTTT.

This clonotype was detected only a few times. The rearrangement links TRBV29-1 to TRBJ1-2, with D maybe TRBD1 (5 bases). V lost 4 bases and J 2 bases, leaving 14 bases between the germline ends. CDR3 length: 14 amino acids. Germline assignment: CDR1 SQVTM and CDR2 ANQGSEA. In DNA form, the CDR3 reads TGCAGCGTTGCCGGGGGAGAGAGGAACTATGGCTACACCTTC. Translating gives CSVAGGERNYGYTF.

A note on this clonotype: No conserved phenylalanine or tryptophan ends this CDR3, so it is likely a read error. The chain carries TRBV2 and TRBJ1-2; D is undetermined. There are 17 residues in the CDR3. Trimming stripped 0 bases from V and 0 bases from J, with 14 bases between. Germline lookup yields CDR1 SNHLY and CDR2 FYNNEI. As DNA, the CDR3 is TGTGCCAGCAGTGAAGCTGGTACTATAGATACTAACTATGGCTACACCTTA. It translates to CASSEAGTIDTNYGYTL.

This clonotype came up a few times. The CDR3 sequence: CASSYWPGDGDTQYF. The CDR3 DNA sequence: TGTGCCAGCAGCTATTGGCCAGGGGATGGAGATACGCAGTATTTT. The chain recombines TRBV5-6 with TRBJ2-3, with D maybe TRBD1 (6 bases). There are 15 residues in the CDR3. The germline V gene encodes CDR1 SGHDT and CDR2 YYEEEE. The V end lost 3 bases, the J end lost 5 bases, and 16 bases lay between the germline ends.

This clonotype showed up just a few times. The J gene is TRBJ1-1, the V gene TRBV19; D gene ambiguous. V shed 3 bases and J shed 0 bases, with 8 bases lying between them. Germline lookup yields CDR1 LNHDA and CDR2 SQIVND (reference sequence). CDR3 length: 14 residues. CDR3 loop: CASSMMRLNTEAFF. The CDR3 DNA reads TGTGCCAGTAGTATGATGCGCCTGAACACTGAAGCTTTCTTT.

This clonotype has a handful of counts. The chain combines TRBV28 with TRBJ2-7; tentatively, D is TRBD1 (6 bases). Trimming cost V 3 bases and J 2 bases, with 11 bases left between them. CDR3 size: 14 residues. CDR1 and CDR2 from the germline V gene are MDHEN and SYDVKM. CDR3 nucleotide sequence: TGTGCCAGCAGTTTCACAGGGCCACCCTACGAGCAGTACTTC. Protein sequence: CASSFTGPPYEQYF.

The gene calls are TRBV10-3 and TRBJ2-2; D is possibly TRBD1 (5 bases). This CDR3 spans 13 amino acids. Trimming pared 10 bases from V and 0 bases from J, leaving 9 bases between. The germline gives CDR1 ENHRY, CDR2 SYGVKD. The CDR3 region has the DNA TGTGCCACCCGGACACCGAACACCGGGGAGCTGTTTTTT. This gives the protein CATRTPNTGELFF.

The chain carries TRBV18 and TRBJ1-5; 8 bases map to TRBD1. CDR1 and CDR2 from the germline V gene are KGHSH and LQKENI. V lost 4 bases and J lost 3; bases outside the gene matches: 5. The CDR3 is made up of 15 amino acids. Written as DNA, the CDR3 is TGTGCCAGCTCACTGGGGACAGGTCACAATCAGCCCCAGCATTTT. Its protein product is CASSLGTGHNQPQHF.

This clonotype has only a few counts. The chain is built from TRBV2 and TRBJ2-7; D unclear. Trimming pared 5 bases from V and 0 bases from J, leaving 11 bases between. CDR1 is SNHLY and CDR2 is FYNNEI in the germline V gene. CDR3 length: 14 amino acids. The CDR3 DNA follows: TGTGCCAGCAGTTATGATTCTAGCTCCTACGAGCAGTACTTC. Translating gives CASSYDSSSYEQYF.

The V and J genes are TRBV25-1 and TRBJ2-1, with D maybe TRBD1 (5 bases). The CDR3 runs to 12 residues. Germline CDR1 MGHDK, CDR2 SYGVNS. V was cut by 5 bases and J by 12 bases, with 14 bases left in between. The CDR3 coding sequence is TGTGCCAGCAGTAGGGGTAGTGGACCGCAGTTCTTC. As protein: CASSRGSGPQFF.